The 2 T cell receptor beta chains given below trace back to one sample, sequenced in a study of blood T cell repertoires in COVID-19. Here immunoSEQ multiplex PCR was the method, and the copy in TCRdb shows in-frame clones only, minus some. The sample has roughly 200,000 clones; roughly 84% are singletons. The sample was peripheral blood. The receptors were gathered from a man aged 45-65 years with active or convalescent COVID-19.

This chain joins TRBV24-1 and TRBJ2-1; 11 bases map to TRBD1. V dropped 6 bases and J dropped 8; count of bases not matched to a gene: 8. The germline V gene encodes CDR1 KGHDR and CDR2 SFDVKD. The CDR3 loop spans 15 amino acids. CDR3 protein: CATSTSGQGAYEQFF. The CDR3 nucleotides are TGTGCCACCAGTACGAGCGGACAGGGGGCTTATGAGCAGTTCTTC.

The sample holds a few counts of this clone. V is TRBV6-1 and J is TRBJ1-5; D not resolved. Germline V gene sequence: CDR1 MNHNS, CDR2 SASEGT. This CDR3 spans 12 amino acids. V lost 2 bases and J 6 bases, leaving 5 bases between the germline ends. CDR3 nucleotides: TGTGCCAGCAGTGAACGGTTTCAGCCCCAGCATTTT. Its protein is CASSERFQPQHF.